The 10 T cell receptor beta chains below all came from one sample that was sequenced in a study of follicular helper T cells after annual influenza vaccination. The method was immunoSEQ multiplex PCR; TCRdb's version includes in-frame clones alone and lacks a portion of them. The sample shows roughly 10,000 clones, roughly 80% of them seen only once. Sample time point: 2015-2016 season, 7 days after influenza vaccination. The sequences come from CXCR5- memory CD4+ T cells sorted from blood, collected 7 days after influenza vaccination. Receptors were obtained from an adult who received the influenza vaccine.

This clone has just one count. A read error may account for a junction end that differs from germline. The chain uses TRBV7-9 and TRBJ2-5; D is unclear. Germline CDR1 SEHNR, CDR2 FQNEAQ (reference sequence). The CDR3 has 12 amino acids. CDR3 DNA: TGTGCCAGCAGCTTAGCGGTAGAGACCCAGCACTTC. This gives the protein CASSLAVETQHF.

This clone was observed a handful of times. J is TRBJ1-1 and V is TRBV19; the D is unclear. CDR1 is LNHDA, CDR2 SQIVND, per germline (reference sequence). CDR3 length equals 14 residues. V was clipped by 3 bases and J by 1 base, with 9 bases between them. In DNA form, the CDR3 reads TGTGCCAGTAGTATCCCACGAGGGAACACTGAAGCTTTCTTT. Protein sequence: CASSIPRGNTEAFF.

This sequence joins TRBV6-5 and TRBJ2-5; tentatively, D is TRBD1 (7 bases). CDR3 length equals 14 residues. Germline V lookup: CDR1 MNHEY, CDR2 SVGAGI. Between the trimmed V and J ends, which lost 7 bases and 5 bases, there was a span of 17 bases. For the CDR3, the DNA is TGTGCCAGCAAGGAGGGGGCGCGGTTGGAGACCCAGTACTTC. Protein sequence: CASKEGARLETQYF.

The V gene is TRBV11-3, the J gene TRBJ2-7; TRBD1 might be the D (7 bases). Trimming took 5 bases from V and 4 from J, leaving 12 bases between them. Germline CDR1 SGHNT, CDR2 YENEEA. The CDR3 sequence is 13 residues long. The DNA for the CDR3 is TGTGCCAGCAGCGCGGGACAGCTATACGAGCAGTACTTC. Amino acid sequence: CASSAGQLYEQYF.

The J gene is TRBJ2-2, the V gene TRBV7-3; 7 positions agree with TRBD1. CDR1 SGHTA and CDR2 FQGTGA come from the germline V gene. CDR3 length: 16 amino acids. J was trimmed by 3 bases and V by 5 bases; bases with no gene match: 9. CDR3 protein: CASSPTGASDTGELFF. DNA of the CDR3: TGTGCCAGCAGCCCCACAGGGGCTTCGGACACCGGGGAGCTGTTTTTT.

V gene TRBV7-9 combines with J gene TRBJ1-3; no reliable D call. The length of the CDR3 is 15 residues. Looked up from germline, CDR1 is SEHNR and CDR2 is FQNEAQ (reference sequence). Trimming cost V 1 base and J 0 bases, with 7 bases left between them. CDR3 amino acids: CASSLVDISGNTIYF. As DNA, the CDR3 is TGTGCCAGCAGCTTAGTGGATATCTCTGGAAACACCATATATTTT.

The rearrangement joins TRBV6-5 to TRBJ1-1; 10 nucleotides align to TRBD1. The J segment lost 14 bases and the V segment lost 5 bases, leaving 5 bases of the junction unmatched. This CDR3 has 11 residues. The germline gives CDR1 MNHEY, CDR2 SVGAGI. The CDR3 nucleotides read TGTGCCAGCAGTCAGGGACAGGGGTCGTTCTTT. Translated, it gives CASSQGQGSFF.

The chain combines TRBV18 with TRBJ1-2; tentative D call: TRBD1 (5 bases). Trimming cost V 4 bases and J 0 bases, with 15 bases left between them. Germline V gene sequence: CDR1 KGHSH, CDR2 LQKENI. The CDR3 has 16 amino acids. The CDR3, as DNA: TGTGCCAGCTCACTTTGGCGGGGACCCACTAACTATGGCTACACCTTC. As protein: CASSLWRGPTNYGYTF.

The gene calls are TRBV7-9 and TRBJ2-3, with D possibly being TRBD2 (7 bases). The V gene lost 5 bases and the J gene lost 1 base, with 16 bases spanning the gap. The CDR3 extends over 16 amino acids. Germline-derived CDR1 and CDR2 are SEHNR and FQNEAQ (reference sequence). CDR3 sequence (DNA): TGTGCCAGCAGCCCTTACCGGGGGGCTGGCACAGATACGCAGTATTTT. This sequence encodes CASSPYRGAGTDTQYF.

V gene TRBV6-1 combines with J gene TRBJ2-2; perhaps TRBD2 as D (5 bases). CDR1 and CDR2 from the germline V gene are MNHNS and SASEGT. V was shortened by 6 bases and J by 2 bases, with 10 bases between the two germline ends. The CDR3 runs to 14 residues. DNA for the CDR3: TGTGCCAGCAGCGGGAACCCAAACACCGGGGAGCTGTTTTTT. As protein: CASSGNPNTGELFF.